This entry describes one T cell receptor beta chain. A much larger clone differs by one base, so this may be a read error. The conserved final phenylalanine or tryptophan is absent from the CDR3, which likely points to a read error. The ends lost 2 bases at V and 5 bases at J; junction bases unmatched: 12. The CDR3 sequence is 17 residues long. The germline CDR1 and CDR2 sequences are MGHRA and YSYEKL. This entry belongs to a study of metastatic and nonmetastatic thyroid tumors. There were no patients who had received any treatment before thyroid surgery. TCRdb re-clonotyped the PCR reads via MiXCR. The data show about 43,000 clones, roughly an eighth seen once.

The V and J genes are TRBV4-1 and TRBJ1-5, with 7 bases matching TRBD1. Sequencing was carried out using blood. This TCR was sampled from a female donor with papillary thyroid cancer or a benign thyroid nodule (not recorded which). Some clones in this sample may be carry-over from other donors' samples. In nucleotides, the CDR3 is TGCGCCAGCAGCCAACTCGCAATAGGACAGGACCATCAGCCCCAGCATTTG. Translation gives CASSQLAIGQDHQPQHL.